In its sample, the clone carrying this T cell receptor beta chain was seen many times. This entry is derived from a study of early T cells in non-severe SARS-CoV-2 infection. The CDR3 contains 12 residues. Trimming pared 4 bases from V and 3 bases from J, leaving 7 bases between. CDR1 is KGHSH and CDR2 is LQKENI in the germline V gene. TCRdb reprocessed the 5' RACE reads via MiXCR and lists one record per CDR3 protein. The sample holds some 54,000 distinct CDR3 sequences, about 10% seen once. V usage is TRBV18 and J usage is TRBJ2-7; D call uncertain. The source is an adult who was a healthcare worker with PCR-confirmed SARS-CoV-2 infection or an uninfected control (not recorded which). Material for sequencing was whole blood. This chain's CDR3 is CASSLELYEQYF. The CDR3 DNA is TGTGCCAGCTCACTAGAACTCTACGAGCAGTACTTC.